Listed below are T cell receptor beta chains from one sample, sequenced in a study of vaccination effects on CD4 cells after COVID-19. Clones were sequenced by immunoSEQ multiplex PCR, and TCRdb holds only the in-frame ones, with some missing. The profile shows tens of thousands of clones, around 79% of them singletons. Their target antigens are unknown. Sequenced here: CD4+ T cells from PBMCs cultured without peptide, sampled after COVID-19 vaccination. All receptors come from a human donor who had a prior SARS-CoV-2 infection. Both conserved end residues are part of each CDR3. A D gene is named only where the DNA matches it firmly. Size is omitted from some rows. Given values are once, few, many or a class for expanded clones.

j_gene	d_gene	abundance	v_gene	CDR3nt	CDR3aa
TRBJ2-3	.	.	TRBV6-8	TGTGCCAGGACGTCGCCTAGCACAGATACGCAGTATTTT	CARTSPSTDTQYF
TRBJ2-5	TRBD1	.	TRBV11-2	TGTGCCAGCAGCCGAAGGGGTCAGGGGGCATCGGAGACCCAGTACTTC	CASSRRGQGASETQYF
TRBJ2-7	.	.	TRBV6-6	TGTGCCAGCAGTACAGGGCCCAACGAGCAGTACTTC	CASSTGPNEQYF
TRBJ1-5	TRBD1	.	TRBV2	TGTGCCAGCAGGGACAGGGGGAGGCATCAGCCCCAGCATTTT	CASRDRGRHQPQHF
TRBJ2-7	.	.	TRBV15	TGTGCCACCAGCAGAGACAGGAACTACGAGCAGTACTTC	CATSRDRNYEQYF
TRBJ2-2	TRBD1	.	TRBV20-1	TGCAGTGCTACTGACAGGGGGCGGACCGGGGAGCTGTTTTTT	CSATDRGRTGELFF
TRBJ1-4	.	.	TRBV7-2	TGTGCCAGCAGCTTAGCGCTGGGGGCTGAAAAACTGTTTTTT	CASSLALGAEKLFF
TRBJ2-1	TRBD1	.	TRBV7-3	TGTGCCAGCAGCCCAGACTGGGACAGGGAGCAGTTCTTC	CASSPDWDREQFF
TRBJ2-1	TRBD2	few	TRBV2	TGTGCCAGTCATAGAACTAGCGGGGGTTACAATGAGCAGTTCTTC	CASHRTSGGYNEQFF
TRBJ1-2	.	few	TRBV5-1	TGCGCCAGCTCAAACAGTGGATTCGACTATGGCTACACCTTC	CASSNSGFDYGYTF
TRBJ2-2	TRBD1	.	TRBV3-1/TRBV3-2	TGTGCCAGCAGCCAAGGGCAGGGGGCCACCGGGGAGCTGTTTTTT	CASSQGQGATGELFF
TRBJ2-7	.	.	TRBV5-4	TGTGCCAGCAGCTTGGGCCCGGCCAACCCCTACGAGCAGTACTTC	CASSLGPANPYEQYF
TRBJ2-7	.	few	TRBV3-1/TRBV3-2	TGTGCCAGCAGCCAAGATAGGTTAAACTTCTACGAGCAGTACTTC	CASSQDRLNFYEQYF
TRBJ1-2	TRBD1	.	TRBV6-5	TGTGCCAGCAGGGGGGACCGGACAGGGATCTATGGCTACACCTTC	CASRGDRTGIYGYTF
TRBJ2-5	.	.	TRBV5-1	TGCGCCAGCAGCTTGGTCCCGGACAGTAAAGAGACCCAGTACTTC	CASSLVPDSKETQYF
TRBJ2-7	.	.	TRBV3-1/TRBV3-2	TGTGCCAGCAGCCAATATCCAGACTATACCTACGAGCAGTACTTC	CASSQYPDYTYEQYF
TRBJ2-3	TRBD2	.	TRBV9	TGTGCCAGCAGCGCCCCGGTGGGAGCGGGAGGGCTCGTCGCAGATACGCAGTATTTT	CASSAPVGAGGLVADTQYF
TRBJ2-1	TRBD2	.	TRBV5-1	TGCGCCAGCAGCTTGGAGCCTAGCGGGCACTACAATGAGCAGTTCTTC	CASSLEPSGHYNEQFF
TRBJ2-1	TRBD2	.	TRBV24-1	TGTGCCACCAGTGATACGCTGGGACTAGCGGGAAGGAATGAGCAGTTCTTC	CATSDTLGLAGRNEQFF
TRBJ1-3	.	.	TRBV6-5	TGTGCCAGCAGTTACTGGCCCCGCTCTGGAAACACCATATATTTT	CASSYWPRSGNTIYF
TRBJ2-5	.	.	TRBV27	TGTGCCAGCAGTTTATTGTCGACGGTCGGAGGGACCCAGTACTTC	CASSLLSTVGGTQYF
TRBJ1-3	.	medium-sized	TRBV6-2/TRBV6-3	TGTGCCAGCAGCAACACCCGCTTGGGAAACACCATATATTTT	CASSNTRLGNTIYF
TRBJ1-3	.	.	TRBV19	TGTGCCAGTAGTAGAGACGGGAGCTCTGGAAACACCATATATTTT	CASSRDGSSGNTIYF
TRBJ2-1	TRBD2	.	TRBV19	TGTGCCAGTAGTCGTTCTAGCGGGAGACCCCACAATGAGCAGTTCTTC	CASSRSSGRPHNEQFF
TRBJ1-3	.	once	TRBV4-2	TGTGCCAGCAGCCAACCGAGGGGGGGGCTGTCTGGAAACACCATATATTTT	CASSQPRGGLSGNTIYF
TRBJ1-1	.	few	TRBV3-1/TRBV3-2	TGTGCCAGCAGCCAAGATTTATCTAACACTGAAGCTTTCTTT	CASSQDLSNTEAFF
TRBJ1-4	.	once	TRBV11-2	TGTGCCAGCAGCCGCCCCTCCGGGACCGGTGGGGAAAAACTGTTTTTT	CASSRPSGTGGEKLFF
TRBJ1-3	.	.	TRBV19	TGTGCCAGTAGACCGGTCTATGGCGGAAACACCATATATTTT	CASRPVYGGNTIYF
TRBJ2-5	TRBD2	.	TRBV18	TGTGCCAGCTCACCACGAGCTAGCGGAGAGACCCAGTACTTC	CASSPRASGETQYF
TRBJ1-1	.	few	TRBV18	TGTGCCAGCTCCAACAGCGGGAGAACCGGCACTGAAGCTTTCTTT	CASSNSGRTGTEAFF
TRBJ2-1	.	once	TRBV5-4	TGTGCCAGCAGCCCCACGGGACATAGTAATGAGCAGTTCTTC	CASSPTGHSNEQFF
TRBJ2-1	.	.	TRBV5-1	TGCGCCAGCAGCTTACTAGGGTATGAGCAGTTCTTC	CASSLLGYEQFF